These T cell receptor beta chains were read from a single sample in a study of breast tumors, draining lymph nodes, adjacent tissues. TCRdb re-called the multiplex PCR reads with MiXCR, one entry per CDR3 protein. The sample gives 45,000 or so distinct CDR3 sequences, 20% to 25% of which show up once; more than 6.5% is in the top ten. Sequencing used breast tumor tissue. Receptors were obtained from a female donor with breast cancer. Some clones in this sample may be carry-over from other donors' samples. The CDR3 runs from the conserved cysteine through the conserved F or W. The order of the fields is clone size, D gene, V gene, J gene, CDR3 protein, CDR3 DNA. A D gene is named only where the DNA matches it firmly. Where a row states a size, it is once, few, many or the class of an expanded clone; other rows omit it.

-,-,TRBV7-3,TRBJ2-6,CASSSGSAGANVPTF,TGTGCCAGCAGCTCCGGGTCAGCTGGGGCCAACGTCCCGACTTTC
many,TRBD1,TRBV20-1,TRBJ1-5,CSASSRTGGYYSNQPQHF,TGCAGTGCTAGCTCCCGGACAGGGGGCTATTATAGCAATCAGCCCCAGCATTTT
many,-,TRBV7-9,TRBJ2-7,CASRIDVREYEQYF,TGTGCCAGCAGGATAGACGTGAGGGAATACGAGCAGTACTTC
many,-,TRBV19,TRBJ2-3,CASSRAELTDTQYF,TGTGCCAGTAGTCGGGCAGAACTCACAGATACGCAGTATTTT
large,-,TRBV7-9,TRBJ1-2,CASGVTANYGYTF,TGTGCCAGCGGTGTGACAGCTAACTATGGCTACACCTTC
-,-,TRBV29-1,TRBJ2-5,CSVEWWGPQETQYF,TGCAGCGTTGAGTGGTGGGGCCCCCAAGAGACCCAGTACTTC
many,-,TRBV20-1,TRBJ2-1,CSARARANDRFF,TGCAGTGCTAGGGCCAGGGCCAATGATAGGTTCTTC
many,-,TRBV9,TRBJ2-2,CASSVGSGLGITGELFF,TGTGCCAGCAGCGTAGGAAGTGGGTTAGGGATCACCGGGGAGCTGTTTTTT
many,-,TRBV5-6,TRBJ1-2,CASSSGQSNYGYTF,TGTGCCAGCAGCTCAGGACAGAGTAACTATGGCTACACCTTC
many,-,TRBV28,TRBJ1-2,CASSFSDGGYGYTF,TGTGCCAGCAGTTTTAGCGATGGGGGCTATGGCTACACCTTC
-,TRBD2,TRBV27,TRBJ2-3,CASSFQAGRSDTQYF,TGTGCCAGCAGTTTTCAAGCGGGGCGGTCAGATACGCAGTATTTT
many,TRBD2,TRBV9,TRBJ2-5,CASSATGLAGMETQYF,TGTGCCAGCAGCGCTACGGGACTAGCGGGGATGGAGACCCAGTACTTC
-,-,TRBV6-2/TRBV6-3,TRBJ1-2,CASNPSGSYYDYTF,TGCGCCAGTAACCCCTCTGGGTCCTACTATGACTACACCTTC
many,TRBD2,TRBV7-8,TRBJ2-3,CASSPGLAGADTQYF,TGTGCCAGCAGCCCTGGACTAGCCGGGGCAGATACGCAGTATTTT
many,-,TRBV5-1,TRBJ2-3,CASQRRNRARDLVGDTQYF,TGCGCCAGCCAGAGAAGGAACAGGGCCCGGGACTTGGTGGGAGATACGCAGTATTTT
many,-,TRBV5-1,TRBJ2-3,CASSRARDGRVTDTQYF,TGCGCCAGCAGTAGGGCGCGGGACGGGCGAGTCACAGATACGCAGTATTTT
-,-,TRBV28,TRBJ2-7,CASSPEGWVREQYF,TGTGCCAGCAGTCCCGAGGGGTGGGTCAGGGAGCAGTACTTC
many,-,TRBV25-1,TRBJ1-2,CASSGSRAYGYTF,TGTGCCAGCAGTGGTTCCAGGGCCTATGGCTACACCTTC
-,-,TRBV7-9,TRBJ2-5,CASSLGGTASETQYF,TGTGCCAGCAGCTTGGGCGGGACAGCTTCAGAGACCCAGTACTTC
many,-,TRBV6-1,TRBJ2-1,CASSEYVHNEQFF,TGTGCCAGCAGTGAATATGTCCACAATGAGCAGTTCTTC
many,-,TRBV7-2,TRBJ1-5,CASSPGQIHQPQHF,TGTGCCAGCAGCCCCGGACAGATCCATCAGCCCCAGCATTTT
few,-,TRBV6-5,TRBJ2-1,CASSLTGPSSYNEQFF,TGTGCCAGCAGTCTCACAGGGCCAAGTTCCTACAATGAGCAGTTCTTC
-,TRBD1,TRBV14,TRBJ2-7,CASSRLTGLYEQYF,TGTGCCAGCAGCCGCCTGACAGGGCTCTACGAGCAGTACTTC
many,-,TRBV7-8,TRBJ2-2,CASSLSSGELFF,TGTGCCAGCAGCTTAAGTTCAGGGGAGCTGTTTTTT
-,TRBD2,TRBV7-2,TRBJ2-1,CASSLRTSGGAAQGEQFF,TGTGCCAGCAGCTTGAGGACTAGCGGGGGAGCTGCACAGGGTGAGCAGTTCTTC
many,-,TRBV4-1,TRBJ2-7,CASSQVGGNEQYF,TGCGCCAGCAGCCAAGTTGGGGGCAACGAGCAGTACTTC
-,TRBD1,TRBV27,TRBJ2-7,CASSWDRNTYEQYF,TGTGCCAGCAGTTGGGACAGGAATACCTACGAGCAGTACTTC
many,-,TRBV18,TRBJ1-6,CASSPPAAVGSPLHF,TGTGCCAGCTCACCACCCGCTGCGGTAGGGTCACCCCTCCACTTT
many,TRBD2,TRBV29-1,TRBJ2-3,CSVTRTSDTQYF,TGCAGCGTCACCCGGACTAGTGATACGCAGTATTTT
-,TRBD1,TRBV4-2,TRBJ1-2,CASQRTGDYGYTF,TGTGCCAGCCAGAGGACAGGGGACTATGGCTACACCTTC
many,-,TRBV7-6,TRBJ2-7,CASSLGGRYYEQYF,TGTGCCAGCAGCTTAGGGGGACGGTACTACGAGCAGTACTTC
many,TRBD2,TRBV6-1,TRBJ2-1,CASRVTSGHSYNEQFF,TGTGCCAGCAGGGTAACTAGCGGGCATTCCTACAATGAGCAGTTCTTC
many,-,TRBV5-1,TRBJ2-1,CASSFGGALSYNEQFF,TGCGCCAGCAGCTTTGGGGGCGCGTTGTCCTACAATGAGCAGTTCTTC
many,-,TRBV5-4,TRBJ1-6,CASSPDSFGGYNSPLHF,TGTGCCAGCAGCCCGGACAGTTTTGGGGGGTATAATTCACCCCTCCACTTT
many,-,TRBV7-9,TRBJ2-6,CASSLISGANVLTF,TGTGCCAGCAGCCTAATCTCTGGGGCCAACGTCCTGACTTTC
many,-,TRBV7-9,TRBJ1-4,CASNGRGPATNEKLFF,TGTGCCAGCAACGGACGCGGCCCTGCAACTAATGAAAAACTGTTTTTT
-,TRBD1,TRBV27,TRBJ1-2,CASSKLGQGTNYGSTF,TGTGCCAGCAGTAAACTGGGACAGGGCACTAACTATGGCTCCACCTTC
many,-,TRBV29-1,TRBJ1-4,CSVGEQEEKLFF,TGCAGCGTTGGAGAGCAGGAAGAAAAACTGTTTTTT